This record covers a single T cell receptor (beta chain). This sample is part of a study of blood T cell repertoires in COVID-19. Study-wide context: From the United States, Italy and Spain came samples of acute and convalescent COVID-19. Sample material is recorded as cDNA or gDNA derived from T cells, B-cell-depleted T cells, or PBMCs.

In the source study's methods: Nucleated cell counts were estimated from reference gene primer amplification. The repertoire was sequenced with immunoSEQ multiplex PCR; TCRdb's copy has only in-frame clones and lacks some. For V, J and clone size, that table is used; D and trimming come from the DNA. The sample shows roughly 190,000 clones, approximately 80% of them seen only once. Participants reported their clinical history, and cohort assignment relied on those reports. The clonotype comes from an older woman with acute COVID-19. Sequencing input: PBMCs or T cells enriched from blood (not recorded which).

DNA for the CDR3: TGTGCCAGCAGCCAAGATCATAAAAAGGGGGTTGTCTACAATGAGCAGTTCTTC. This codes for CASSQDHKKGVVYNEQFF. The chain recombines TRBV3-1 (or the pseudogene TRBV3-2) with TRBJ2-1; D is perhaps TRBD1 (6 bases). This CDR3 spans 18 amino acids. The germline V gene has CDR1 LGHDT and CDR2 YNNKEL (reference sequence). The germline V and J ends were trimmed by 0 bases and 3 bases, with 18 bases remaining between them.